A single sample is the source of the 26 T cell receptor beta chains below, sequenced in a study of blood T cell repertoires in COVID-19. Sequencing used immunoSEQ multiplex PCR; TCRdb keeps in-frame clones, though not all of them. The profile shows approximately 92,000 clones, 70% to 85% of them singletons. Sequencing was performed on peripheral blood. All receptors come from a woman between 55 and 75 years old in a cohort sampled during active or convalescent COVID-19.

J is TRBJ2-1 and V is TRBV9, with 11 bases that match TRBD2. Germline V gene lookup returns CDR1 SGDLS and CDR2 YYNGEE. This CDR3 has 16 residues. V shed 0 bases and J 7 bases; nucleotides not matched to a gene: 6. This chain's CDR3 is CASSVVAGGPGNEQFF. DNA of the CDR3: TGTGCCAGCAGCGTAGTAGCGGGGGGGCCGGGGAATGAGCAGTTCTTC.

This clone occurred once. The chain employs TRBV7-2 and TRBJ2-3; a weak D match, TRBD2 (6 bases). The germline V gene has CDR1 SGHTA and CDR2 FQGNSA. The CDR3 runs 13 residues. V lost 3 bases and J lost 7, with 11 bases in between. The CDR3 bases are TGTGCCAGCAGCTTCGGAGGGTCACATACGCAGTATTTT. It codes for CASSFGGSHTQYF.

CDR3 in DNA: TGTGCCAGCAGCCCAGGGACAGGGCGAGATACGCAGTATTTT. It yields the protein CASSPGTGRDTQYF. The V call is TRBV6-6, the J call TRBJ2-3; 9 nucleotides line up with TRBD1. This CDR3 is built from 14 residues. V dropped 6 bases and J dropped 5; count of bases not matched to a gene: 6. Germline CDR1 MNHNY, CDR2 SVGAGI (reference sequence).

The gene calls are TRBV6-5 and TRBJ2-3; 7 nucleotides match TRBD2. The CDR3 is made up of 14 amino acids. V gave up 6 bases and J gave up 2 bases; unmatched junction bases: 5. The germline V gene encodes CDR1 MNHEY and CDR2 SVGAGI. In nucleotides, the CDR3 is TGTGCCAGCAGAGCGGGGAGATACACAGATACGCAGTATTTT. It is translated as CASRAGRYTDTQYF.

This clone was seen more than once but under ten times. V usage is TRBV18 and J usage is TRBJ2-7, with 9 bases that match TRBD1. Trimming cost V 6 bases and J 3 bases; bases outside gene matches: 9. Germline assignment: CDR1 KGHSH and CDR2 LQKENI. The CDR3 spans 15 residues. CDR3: CASSQSGTGIYEQYF. DNA for the CDR3: TGTGCCAGCTCTCAATCCGGGACAGGGATCTACGAGCAGTACTTC.

The chain has TRBV11-1 and TRBJ2-1; no clear D gene. V lost 5 bases to trimming and J lost 1 base, with 6 bases between them. This CDR3 is 13 amino acids long. CDR1 and CDR2 (germline): SGHAT, FQDESV (reference sequence). The CDR3 sequence: CASSLRSYNEQFF. The CDR3 DNA reads TGTGCCAGCAGCCTCAGATCCTACAATGAGCAGTTCTTC.

V and J are TRBV10-3 and TRBJ2-2; TRBD2 matches at 15 bases. CDR3 length equals 17 residues. The germline V gene encodes CDR1 ENHRY and CDR2 SYGVKD. J gave up 1 base and V 6 bases, and 3 bases lay outside the gene matches. This CDR3 is CAIRPGLAGGNTGELFF. DNA of the CDR3: TGTGCCATCAGGCCGGGACTAGCGGGGGGGAACACCGGGGAGCTGTTTTTT.

Only a few counts were recorded for this clone. This chain uses TRBV18 with TRBJ2-1, with 9 bases aligning to TRBD2. The V gene end was trimmed by 6 bases and the J gene end by 0 bases; junction bases not matched to a gene: 3. In germline, CDR1 is KGHSH, CDR2 LQKENI. The CDR3 is 15 residues long. The CDR3 here is CASSRGGSSYNEQFF. CDR3 coding DNA: TGTGCCAGCTCGCGGGGGGGAAGCTCCTACAATGAGCAGTTCTTC. The full variable domain, completed using reference TRBV18 and TRBJ2-1, is NAGVMQNPRHLVRRRGQEARLRCSPMKGHSHVYWYRQLPEEGLKFMVYLQKENIIDESGMPKERFSAEFPKEGPSILRIQQVVRGDSAAYFCASSRGGSSYNEQFFGPGTRLTVL.

This chain connects TRBV5-4 to TRBJ2-1; TRBD2 matches at 9 bases. Germline CDR1 reads SGHNT; CDR2 reads YYREEE (reference sequence). The CDR3 contains 15 residues. The V gene end was trimmed by 3 bases and the J gene end by 6 bases; junction bases not matched to a gene: 7. As DNA, the CDR3 is TGTGCCAGCAGCTGGGCGGGGGGGTTGATCAATGAGCAGTTCTTC. Translating it yields CASSWAGGLINEQFF.

The rearrangement uses TRBV6-6 and TRBJ2-3, with 7 bases aligning to TRBD1. Germline CDR1 and CDR2: MNHNY and SVGAGI (reference sequence). V lost 6 bases to trimming and J lost 2 bases; unmatched junction nucleotides: 8. This CDR3 has 15 residues. The CDR3 coding sequence is TGTGCCAGCAGAGGAGGACAGGAGTCCACAGATACGCAGTATTTT. The encoded protein is CASRGGQESTDTQYF.

This sequence joins TRBV11-2 and TRBJ2-7; D perhaps matches TRBD1 (6 bases). Germline CDR1 SGHAT, CDR2 FQNNGV. V was pared by 4 bases and J by 2 bases, with 15 bases between. This CDR3 is 15 amino acids long. This chain's CDR3 is CASSSRDTVTYEQYF. CDR3 nucleotide sequence: TGTGCCAGCAGCTCCCGGGACACCGTAACCTACGAGCAGTACTTC.

V and J are TRBV5-6 and TRBJ1-5; unclear D gene. V shed 1 base and J shed 0 bases, with 14 bases lying between them. The germline gives CDR1 SGHDT, CDR2 YYEEEE. The CDR3 has 17 amino acids. The CDR3 DNA is TGTGCCAGCAGCTTGAAGTTCCAAAGCAATAGCAATCAGCCCCAGCATTTT. Translation: CASSLKFQSNSNQPQHF. Variable domain in full (rest from reference TRBV5-6 and TRBJ1-5): DAGVTQSPTHLIKTRGQQVTLRCSPKSGHDTVSWYQQALGQGPQFIFQYYEEEERQRGNFPDRFSGHQFPNYSSELNVNALLLGDSALYLCASSLKFQSNSNQPQHFGDGTRLSIL.

This clone was recorded a few times. The chain joins TRBV19 to TRBJ1-5, with 11 bases matching TRBD1. There are 15 residues in the CDR3. With 4 bases clipped from V and 7 bases from J, the junction kept 6 bases outside the gene matches. Germline CDR1 and CDR2: LNHDA and SQIVND (reference sequence). The DNA for the CDR3 is TGTGCCAGTAGTACCGCGGACAGGGGGCACCAGCCCCAGCATTTT. Translating gives CASSTADRGHQPQHF.

The chain is built from TRBV9 and TRBJ2-3; TRBD2 matches at 11 bases. Germline CDR1 SGDLS, CDR2 YYNGEE. Unmatched junction bases numbered 7, after V lost 4 bases and J lost 3 bases. The CDR3 loop spans 16 amino acids. As DNA, the CDR3 is TGTGCCAGCAGCATTAGCGGGGGGGCCGGAACAGATACGCAGTATTTT. This sequence encodes CASSISGGAGTDTQYF.

This chain connects TRBV9 to TRBJ2-5, with D possibly TRBD1 on 5 matching bases. The CDR3 sequence is 13 residues long. Germline V lookup: CDR1 SGDLS, CDR2 YYNGEE. The V end was cut by 0 bases, the J end by 2 bases, with 5 bases between. As DNA, the CDR3 is TGTGCCAGCAGCGTAGGACAGCAAGAGACCCAGTACTTC. Amino acid sequence: CASSVGQQETQYF.

This clone has more than one count but fewer than ten. This sequence joins TRBV27 and TRBJ2-7, with D maybe TRBD1 (5 bases). This CDR3 comprises 13 residues. Germline CDR1 and CDR2: MNHEY and SMNVEV (reference sequence). V lost 6 bases and J 2 bases, leaving 11 bases between the germline ends. Here the CDR3 DNA reads TGTGCCAGCAGCCCCAGGGTGGCCTACGAGCAGTACTTC. Protein: CASSPRVAYEQYF.

The chain employs TRBV5-1 and TRBJ2-1, with 8 bases lining up with TRBD2. The trim removed 0 bases at V and 4 bases at J, leaving 9 bases unmatched. Germline CDR1 is SGHRS and CDR2 is YFSETQ. This CDR3 has 17 amino acids. The CDR3 nucleotides are TGCGCCAGCAGCTTGGCGGGTAGCGGGGATATATACAATGAGCAGTTCTTC. Protein sequence: CASSLAGSGDIYNEQFF.

This rearrangement joins TRBV9 to TRBJ1-2; D may be TRBD1 (6 bases). The CDR3 totals 17 residues. Germline V gene lookup returns CDR1 SGDLS and CDR2 YYNGEE. The germline V and J ends were trimmed by 3 bases and 4 bases, with 22 bases remaining between them. The CDR3 region is CASSASPQGRGVYGYTF. The CDR3 DNA sequence: TGTGCCAGCAGCGCCTCCCCCCAGGGGAGAGGGGTCTATGGCTACACCTTC. Full variable domain (remainder filled in from reference TRBV9 and TRBJ1-2): DSGVTQTPKHLITATGQRVTLRCSPRSGDLSVYWYQQSLDQGLQFLIQYYNGEERAKGNILERFSAQQFPDLHSELNLSSLELGDSALYFCASSASPQGRGVYGYTFGSGTRLTVV.

The chain joins TRBV9 to TRBJ1-6; D remains unclear. Germline V lookup: CDR1 SGDLS, CDR2 YYNGEE. Between the trimmed V and J ends, which lost 0 bases and 8 bases, there was a span of 6 bases. The CDR3 totals 13 residues. The CDR3: CASSVEQYSPLHF. CDR3 nucleotides: TGTGCCAGCAGCGTAGAACAGTATTCACCCCTCCACTTT.

V is TRBV29-1 and J is TRBJ1-2; TRBD1 might be the D (5 bases). The ends were cut back, 6 bases at V and 3 bases at J, with 20 bases in the middle. From germline, CDR1 is SQVTM and CDR2 ANQGSEA. This CDR3 has 15 amino acids. As DNA, the CDR3 is TGCAGCGTACCCCCCATTTCTGCGACAGACTATGGCTACACCTTC. Amino acid sequence: CSVPPISATDYGYTF.

This clone was counted a few times. The rearrangement uses TRBV2 and TRBJ1-5; 7 bases line up with TRBD1. Germline loops: CDR1 SNHLY, CDR2 FYNNEI. V shed 1 base and J 7 bases; nucleotides not matched to a gene: 7. The CDR3 extends over 15 amino acids. The CDR3 DNA sequence: TGTGCCAGCAGTGAAGGACAGGGTCAATCCCAGCCCCAGCATTTT. Its protein is CASSEGQGQSQPQHF. The entire variable domain, with the rest obtained from reference TRBV2 and TRBJ1-5, is as follows: EPEVTQTPSHQVTQMGQEVILRCVPISNHLYFYWYRQILGQKVEFLVSFYNNEISEKSEIFDDQFSVERPDGSNFTLKIRSTKLEDSAMYFCASSEGQGQSQPQHFGDGTRLSIL.

This clone was observed a single time. V usage is TRBV29-1 and J usage is TRBJ2-7; 15 positions match TRBD2. V dropped 6 bases and J dropped 2; count of bases not matched to a gene: 8. The CDR3 runs to 16 residues. The V gene's germline CDR1 is SQVTM and CDR2 ANQGSEA. The chain's CDR3 is CSVKGLAGGQAYEQYF. The CDR3 coding sequence is TGCAGCGTGAAGGGACTAGCGGGGGGACAGGCCTACGAGCAGTACTTC.

This chain connects TRBV5-1 to TRBJ2-5, with D possibly TRBD1 on 6 matching bases. Germline assignment: CDR1 SGHRS and CDR2 YFSETQ. V was clipped by 4 bases and J by 2 bases, with 15 bases between them. There are 15 residues in the CDR3. The chain's CDR3 is CASSLSTGLQETQYF. CDR3 coding DNA: TGCGCCAGCAGCCTATCAACAGGGTTACAAGAGACCCAGTACTTC.

In this sample, this clone turned up once. V is TRBV19 and J is TRBJ2-5; a weak D match, TRBD1 (5 bases). The CDR3 runs to 14 residues. Per the germline V gene, CDR1 is LNHDA and CDR2 is SQIVND (reference sequence). Trimming pared 4 bases from V and 2 bases from J, leaving 11 bases between. The CDR3 bases are TGTGCCAGTAGTACTCGACAGATTCAAGAGACCCAGTACTTC. Protein: CASSTRQIQETQYF. Full variable domain (rest looked up from reference TRBV19 and TRBJ2-5): DGGITQSPKYLFRKEGQNVTLSCEQNLNHDAMYWYRQDPGQGLRLIYYSQIVNDFQKGDIAEGYSVSREKKESFPLTVTSAQKNPTAFYLCASSTRQIQETQYFGPGTRLLVL.

This clone showed up just a few times. V is TRBV13 and J is TRBJ2-3; D ambiguous. V lost 4 bases and J 3 bases, leaving 5 bases between the germline ends. This CDR3 contains 12 residues. Germline V gene lookup returns CDR1 PRHDT and CDR2 FYEKMQ (reference sequence). CDR3 nucleotide sequence: TGTGCCAGCAGCTATCCGACAGATACGCAGTATTTT. This encodes CASSYPTDTQYF. Combining the CDR3 with reference TRBV13 and TRBJ2-3 gives the whole variable domain AAGVIQSPRHLIKEKRETATLKCYPIPRHDTVYWYQQGPGQDPQFLISFYEKMQSDKGSIPDRFSAQQFSDYHSELNMSSLELGDSALYFCASSYPTDTQYFGPGTRLTVL.

V is TRBV24-1 and J is TRBJ1-5; D is possibly TRBD1 (6 bases). Trimming took 2 bases from V and 4 from J, leaving 8 bases between them. The germline CDR1 and CDR2 sequences are KGHDR and SFDVKD. This CDR3 has 14 amino acids. The DNA for the CDR3 is TGTGCCACCAGTGATTGGACAGCTAATCAGCCCCAGCATTTT. It translates to CATSDWTANQPQHF.